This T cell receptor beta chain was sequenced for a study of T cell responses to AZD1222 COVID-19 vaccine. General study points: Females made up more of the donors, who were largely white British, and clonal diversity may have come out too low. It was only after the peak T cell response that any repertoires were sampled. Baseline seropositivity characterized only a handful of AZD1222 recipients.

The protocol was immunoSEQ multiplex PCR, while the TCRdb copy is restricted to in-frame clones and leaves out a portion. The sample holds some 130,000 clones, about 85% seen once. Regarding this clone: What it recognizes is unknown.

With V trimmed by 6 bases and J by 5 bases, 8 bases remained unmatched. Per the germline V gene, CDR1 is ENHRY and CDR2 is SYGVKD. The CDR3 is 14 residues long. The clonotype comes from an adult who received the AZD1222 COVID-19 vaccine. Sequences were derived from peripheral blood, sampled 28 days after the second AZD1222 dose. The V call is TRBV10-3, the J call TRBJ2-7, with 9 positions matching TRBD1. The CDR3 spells CAIRRQGGSNEQYF. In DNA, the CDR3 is TGTGCCATCAGGAGACAGGGGGGGTCTAACGAGCAGTACTTC.